Listed below are T cell receptor beta chains from one sample, sequenced in a study of cytomegalovirus exposure and HLA in healthy donors. Sequenced by immunoSEQ multiplex PCR; TCRdb stores in-frame clones only, minus some. This table holds about 120,000 clones, over 60% found once. Sequenced sample: PBMCs. Source of these receptors: a man aged 18-30 years in good health and CMV-seropositive. The CDR3 runs from the conserved cysteine through the conserved F or W. Each record gives: J gene, D gene, V gene, clone size, CDR3 DNA, CDR3 protein. A D gene is named only where the DNA matches it firmly. Rows give clone size only sometimes, using once, few, many, or a class for an expanded clone.

>TRBJ2-1|TRBD2|TRBV19|.
TGTGCCAGTAGTACCAGCGGGGGGATTGGGAATGAGCAGTTCTTC
CASSTSGGIGNEQFF
>TRBJ2-2|TRBD2|TRBV5-1|once
TGCGCCAGCAGCTTCAGCGGGAGAGTTACCGGGGAGCTGTTTTTT
CASSFSGRVTGELFF
>TRBJ2-7|TRBD1|TRBV5-4|.
TGTGCCAGCAGCCCCCGAGGGGGGACAGGGTCCTACGAGCAGTACTTC
CASSPRGGTGSYEQYF
>TRBJ1-1|.|TRBV19|.
TGTGCCAGTAGTACTGACAGGCTGAACACTGAAGCTTTCTTT
CASSTDRLNTEAFF
>TRBJ2-3|.|TRBV5-1|.
TGCGCCAGCAGCCCCCAGGGCACAGATACGCAGTATTTT
CASSPQGTDTQYF
>TRBJ2-7|.|TRBV15|.
TGTGCCACCAGCATAGGGGCCTACGAGCAGTACTTC
CATSIGAYEQYF
>TRBJ2-1|TRBD1|TRBV6-5|.
TGTGCCAGCAGTAAGGGACAGGGGTTTAATGAGCAGTTCTTC
CASSKGQGFNEQFF
>TRBJ1-2|.|TRBV30|.
TGTGCCTGGACCAAGACAGGCCCACTCAACTATGGCTACACCTTC
CAWTKTGPLNYGYTF
>TRBJ1-2|.|TRBV30|once
TGTGCCTGGACCAGAGGGGGTGGCGGCTACACCTTC
CAWTRGGGGYTF
>TRBJ1-1|TRBD1|TRBV11-3|.
TGTGCCAGCAGCTCCCAGGGGGACACTGAAGCTTTCTTT
CASSSQGDTEAFF
>TRBJ2-1|TRBD1|TRBV10-1|.
TGCGCCAGCAGTGTACAGGGGTACGATGAGCAGTTCTTC
CASSVQGYDEQFF
>TRBJ1-5|TRBD1|TRBV30|few
TGTGCCTGGAGCACAGGGGATAATCAGCCCCAGCATTTT
CAWSTGDNQPQHF
>TRBJ1-6|.|TRBV6-5|.
TGTGCCACCTCACTGGGACATCTTAATTCACCCCTCCACTTT
CATSLGHLNSPLHF
>TRBJ2-1|TRBD2|TRBV7-9|.
TGTGCCAGCAGCTTAGCGATTGCTAGCGGCTACAATGAGCAGTTCTTC
CASSLAIASGYNEQFF
>TRBJ2-7|.|TRBV28|.
TGTGCCAGCAGTGACGGGACACATCATGGGGACGAGCAGTACTTC
CASSDGTHHGDEQYF
>TRBJ2-7|TRBD1|TRBV19|.
TGTGCCAGTACTCCCCCGGGACAGGGAGTCTCCGAGCAGTACTTC
CASTPPGQGVSEQYF
>TRBJ2-5|TRBD1|TRBV6-4|.
TGTGCCAGCAGTAGGGACAGCCAAGAGACCCAGTACTTC
CASSRDSQETQYF
>TRBJ2-1|TRBD1|TRBV7-3|.
TGTGCCAGCAGCTTAAGGGACAGGGCCGATGAGCAGTTCTTC
CASSLRDRADEQFF
>TRBJ1-2|.|TRBV30|.
TGTGCCTGGAGTGTAGGCAGGTACTATGGCTACACCTTC
CAWSVGRYYGYTF
>TRBJ1-2|TRBD1|TRBV27|.
TGTGCCAGCAGCCCCCGGAGACAGGGGGCGAATGGCTACACCTTC
CASSPRRQGANGYTF
>TRBJ1-6|.|TRBV28|.
TGTGCCAGCAGGTACAGTGACTATAATTCACCCCTCCACTTT
CASRYSDYNSPLHF
>TRBJ1-2|.|TRBV7-8|.
TGTGCCAGCAGTCTGGCCCTGGGACATCAAGGGGGCTACACCTTC
CASSLALGHQGGYTF
>TRBJ1-2|TRBD1|TRBV6-4|few
TGTGCCAGCAGCGCCCGGACAGGGGGCGCGGGTGGCTACACCTTC
CASSARTGGAGGYTF
>TRBJ2-7|.|TRBV10-3|once
TGTGCCATCAGTGAAATAGCAGAGCAGTACTTC
CAISEIAEQYF
>TRBJ2-1|TRBD2|TRBV10-3|.
TGTGCCATCAGTGAGCCGAAGGGGACTAGCGGGGGGGGGCGGCAGTTCTTC
CAISEPKGTSGGGRQFF
>TRBJ2-7|.|TRBV7-8|.
TGTGCCAGCAGAAAACAGGTGGGCTACGAGCAGTACTTC
CASRKQVGYEQYF
>TRBJ2-7|TRBD2|TRBV30|once
TGTGCCTGGAGTCCACCCAGAGCGGGAGGAGGCTACGAGCAGTACTTC
CAWSPPRAGGGYEQYF
>TRBJ2-1|TRBD2|TRBV7-9|.
TGTGCCAGCAGCTTAGCGGCGGGGGCCTACAATGAGCAGTTCTTC
CASSLAAGAYNEQFF
>TRBJ1-2|.|TRBV25-1|.
TGTGCCAGCAGGGGGGGGGCGGCCCATGGCTACACCTTC
CASRGGAAHGYTF
>TRBJ2-7|.|TRBV4-1|.
TGCGCCAGCAGCCAATCCAGGGCAGCCCCGTACGAGCAGTACTTC
CASSQSRAAPYEQYF
>TRBJ1-3|.|TRBV2|once
TGTGCCAGCCATGAAAAGACAGGATACGGCGCGGCTGGAAACACCATATATTTT
CASHEKTGYGAAGNTIYF
>TRBJ2-7|TRBD1|TRBV19|.
TGTGCCAGTAGTTCCGGGACAGCGAAGATCTACGAGCAGTACTTC
CASSSGTAKIYEQYF
>TRBJ1-3|.|TRBV27|few
TGTGCCAGCAGTCTTGACAGTTCTGGAAACACCATATATTTT
CASSLDSSGNTIYF
>TRBJ2-4|TRBD1|TRBV5-4|.
TGTGCCAGCAGCCGCCAGGGGGCGCTCAGAAACAGTCAGTACTTC
CASSRQGALRNSQYF
>TRBJ2-5|TRBD2|TRBV27|.
TGTGCCAGCAGTTTATGGGGGAGGGGCGAGACCCAGTACTTC
CASSLWGRGETQYF
>TRBJ1-2|.|TRBV28|few
TGTGCCAGCAGCCTAGGGGGGGGAGAAAGGTATGGCTACACCTTC
CASSLGGGERYGYTF
>TRBJ1-1|.|TRBV30|.
TGTGCCTGGAGTCCCCCGTGGCAGGGAGCTTTCTTT
CAWSPPWQGAFF
>TRBJ2-5|.|TRBV12-5|.
TGTGCTAGTGGTTTGTCGGAGGTGGAGACCCAGTACTTC
CASGLSEVETQYF
>TRBJ1-4|TRBD1|TRBV27|.
TGTGCCAGCAGTCCCGGACAGGGCACTAATGAAAAACTGTTTTTT
CASSPGQGTNEKLFF
>TRBJ2-3|TRBD2|TRBV11-2|.
TGTGCCAGCAGCTTAATCGGGGGGACTCTTACAGATACGCAGTATTTT
CASSLIGGTLTDTQYF
>TRBJ2-7|.|TRBV5-6|.
TGTGCCAGCAGCTCCCCCGATACAGGGTATTACTACGAGCAGTACTTC
CASSSPDTGYYYEQYF
>TRBJ1-6|.|TRBV6-5|.
TGTGCCAGCAGCACTACCTTGGCAGGGAATTCACCCCTCCACTTT
CASSTTLAGNSPLHF
>TRBJ1-1|TRBD1|TRBV5-4|.
TGTGCCAGCAGCCCTCCTTGGACAGGGGGCGGGAACACTGAAGCTTTCTTT
CASSPPWTGGGNTEAFF
>TRBJ1-2|.|TRBV27|.
TGTGCCAGCAGTTCCCCCCTTCTACAGGGTGGCTACACCTTC
CASSSPLLQGGYTF
>TRBJ2-7|.|TRBV19|.
TGTGCCAGTAGTATAGGGCAAGATCGGAGCGAGCAGTACTTC
CASSIGQDRSEQYF
>TRBJ1-5|TRBD1|TRBV30|few
TGTGCCTGGAGTGGGGACAGGGTAAGTCAGCCCCAGCATTTT
CAWSGDRVSQPQHF